This T cell receptor beta chain emerged from a study of metastatic and nonmetastatic thyroid tumors. Overall study context: Where malignant and benign thyroid patients were concerned, repertoires were compared across blood and tumor or nodule tissue. Points from the study as a whole: It was reported that TCR beta diversity was significantly higher in malignant thyroid tumors than benign nodules, in blood and tumor.

In the study's own analysis: Clinicopathological groups of papillary thyroid cancer showed CDR3 differences that were used to build a distant-metastasis classifier. Via MiXCR, TCRdb re-called the PCR reads. What appears here as the V and J calls and clone size reflects TCRdb's work, not the paper's. Of roughly 30,000 clones listed, over 20% are singletons. Prior to thyroid surgery, none of the patients had received any treatment. In this sample, this clone turned up many times. The antigen remains undetermined. J gave up 5 bases and V 7 bases, and 7 bases lay outside the gene matches. Germline CDR1 is SGDLS and CDR2 is YYNGEE. The CDR3 has 13 residues.

The chain combines TRBV9 with TRBJ2-5; 8 bases agree with TRBD1. This clonotype originated in a female donor with papillary thyroid cancer or a benign thyroid nodule (not recorded which). Some clones in this sample may be carry-over from other donors' samples. The specimen sequenced was blood. The CDR3 spells CASSVGQGETQYF. DNA of the CDR3: TGTGCCAGCTCCGTCGGACAGGGTGAGACCCAGTACTTC.